This T cell receptor (beta chain) is from a study of T cells expressing NK-cell markers. TCRdb re-called the 5' RACE reads and gives one entry per CDR3 protein, without DNA. The listing contains 500,000 to 700,000 distinct CDR3 sequences. Germline assignment: CDR1 KGHDR and CDR2 SFDVKD. This CDR3 comprises 17 residues. This receptor was taken from a man aged 18 to 29 in good health. The chain employs TRBV24-1 and TRBJ2-6; absent DNA, TCRdb's TRBD2 call cannot be checked. The specimen was blood T cells: a sorted CD56 or NKG2C T cell subset, CD4+ or CD8+ T cells, or bulk PBMC T cells (not recorded which). CDR3 region: CATSDSAGSSGANVLTF.